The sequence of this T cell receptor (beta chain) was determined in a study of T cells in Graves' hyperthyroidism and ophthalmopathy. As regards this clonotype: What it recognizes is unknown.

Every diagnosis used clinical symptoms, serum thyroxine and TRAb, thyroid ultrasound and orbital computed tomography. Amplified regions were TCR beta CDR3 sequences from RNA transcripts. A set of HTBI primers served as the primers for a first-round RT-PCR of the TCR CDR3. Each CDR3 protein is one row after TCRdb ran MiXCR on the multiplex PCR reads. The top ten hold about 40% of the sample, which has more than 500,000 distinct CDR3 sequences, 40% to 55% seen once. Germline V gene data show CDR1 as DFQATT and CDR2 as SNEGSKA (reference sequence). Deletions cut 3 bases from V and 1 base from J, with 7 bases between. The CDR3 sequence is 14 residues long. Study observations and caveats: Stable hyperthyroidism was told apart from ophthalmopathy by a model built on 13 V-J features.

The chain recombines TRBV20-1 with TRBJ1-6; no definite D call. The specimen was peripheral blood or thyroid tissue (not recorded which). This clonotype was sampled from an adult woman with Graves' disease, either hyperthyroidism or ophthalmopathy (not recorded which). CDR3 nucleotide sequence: TGCAGTGCTAGGATCAGGTCCTATAATTCACCCCTCCACTTT. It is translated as CSARIRSYNSPLHF.